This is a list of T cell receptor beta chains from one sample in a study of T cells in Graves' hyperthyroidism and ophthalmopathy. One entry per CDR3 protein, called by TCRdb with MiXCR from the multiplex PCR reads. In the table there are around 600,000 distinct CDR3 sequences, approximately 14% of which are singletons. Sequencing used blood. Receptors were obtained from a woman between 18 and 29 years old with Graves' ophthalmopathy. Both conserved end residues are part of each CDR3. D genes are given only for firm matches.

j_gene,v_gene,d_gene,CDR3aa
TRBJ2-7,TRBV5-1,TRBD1,CASSLTGEYEQYF
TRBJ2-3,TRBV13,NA,CASSSIDRSSGHLLGTQYF
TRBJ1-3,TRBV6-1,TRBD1,CASSRGQRLNTIYF
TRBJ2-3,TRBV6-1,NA,CASTRQPSTDTQYF
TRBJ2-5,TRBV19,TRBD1,CAGSIGGTGRETQYF
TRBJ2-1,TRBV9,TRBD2,CASSVRRREGRDEQFF
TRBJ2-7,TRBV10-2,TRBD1,CASSDPGTGGFREQYF
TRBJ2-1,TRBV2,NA,CASRPGGGPEFF
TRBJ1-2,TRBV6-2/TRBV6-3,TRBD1,CASSYGTASYGYTF
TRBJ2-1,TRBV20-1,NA,CSARVPTGSNEQFF
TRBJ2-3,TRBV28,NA,CASSSTYNTQYF
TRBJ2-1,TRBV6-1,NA,CATAGLEVYNEQFF
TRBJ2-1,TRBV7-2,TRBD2,CARTTGGTSGGNEQFF
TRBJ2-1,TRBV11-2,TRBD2,CASSSPTSGRGDEQFF
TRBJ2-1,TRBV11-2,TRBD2,CASSLDGIAGGVEQFF
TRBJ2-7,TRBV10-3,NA,CAISESRQGRNEQYF
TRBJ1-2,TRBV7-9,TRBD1,CASSLAGTGSYGYTF
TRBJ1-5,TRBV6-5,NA,CANSYQPGPFSNQPQHF
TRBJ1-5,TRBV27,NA,CASSLQSGLAQPQHF
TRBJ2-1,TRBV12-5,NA,CASALQDSHNEQFF
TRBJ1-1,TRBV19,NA,CASSIQGSGTEAFF
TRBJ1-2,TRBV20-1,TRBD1,CSASRQGYGYTF
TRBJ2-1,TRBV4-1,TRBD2,CASSQGRGRSSYNEQFF
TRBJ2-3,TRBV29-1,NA,CSVYPGRATDTQYF
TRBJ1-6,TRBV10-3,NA,CATGHPAPSSYNSPLHF
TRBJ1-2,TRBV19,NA,CASNYMAVGTAGYTF
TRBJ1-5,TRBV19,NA,CASSPNSLSNQPQHF
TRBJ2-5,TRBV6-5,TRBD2,CASSYSRRGRGKETQYF
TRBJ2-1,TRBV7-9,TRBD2,CASSLVSGRGNEQFF
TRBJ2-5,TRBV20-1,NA,CSARDGVTGETQYF
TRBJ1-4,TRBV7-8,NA,CASSFWGGSNEKLFF
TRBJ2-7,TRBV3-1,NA,CASSLLNVPTYEQYF
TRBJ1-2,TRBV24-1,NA,CATSPAEGLGGYTF
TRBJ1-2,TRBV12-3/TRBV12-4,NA,CASSPRRARGGDGYTF
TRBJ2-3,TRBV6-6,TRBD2,CASSYRGLAGDTQYF
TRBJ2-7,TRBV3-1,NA,CASSQVSGFREQYF
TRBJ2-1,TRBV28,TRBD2,CASSFPGTSGSSYNEQFF
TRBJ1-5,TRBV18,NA,CASSPRDGNQPQHF
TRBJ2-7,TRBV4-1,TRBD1,CASSQEPGQGPYEQYF
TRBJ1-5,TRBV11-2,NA,CASTPSPGSNQPQHF
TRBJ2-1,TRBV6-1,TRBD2,CASSGGGRLAGGEQFF
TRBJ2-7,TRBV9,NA,CASSVGGASGYEQYF
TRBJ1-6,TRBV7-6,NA,CASSLVGPGSPLHF
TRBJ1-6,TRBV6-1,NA,CASKREGTPNSPLHF
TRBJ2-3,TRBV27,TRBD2,CASSLYLAGADTQYF